The next 29 T cell receptor beta chains were all read from a single sample in a study of cytomegalovirus exposure and HLA in healthy donors. The primer mix had 60 Vbeta and 13 Jbeta primers. Assay used: immunoSEQ multiplex PCR; TCRdb lists only in-frame clones, some missing. The sample shows 90,000 or so clones, around 79% of them seen only once. Sequences were obtained from PBMCs. These receptors all come from a female donor in good health and CMV-seronegative.

The chain is built from TRBV5-6 and TRBJ2-1, with 9 positions matching TRBD2. CDR1 is SGHDT, CDR2 YYEEEE, per germline. V was clipped by 4 bases and J by 6 bases; unmatched bases: 11. CDR3 length: 16 residues. The CDR3 region is CASSPGTSNRLNEQFF. CDR3 DNA sequence: TGTGCCAGCAGCCCCGGGACTAGCAACAGGCTCAATGAGCAGTTCTTC.

A few counts support this clone. The CDR3 is CASSLAGQHTEAFF. CDR3 sequence (DNA): TGTGCCAGCAGCTTAGCGGGACAGCACACTGAAGCTTTCTTT. The chain uses TRBV7-9 and TRBJ1-1, with TRBD1 matching 7 bases. Trimming took 0 bases from V and 3 from J; bases not matched to a gene: 1. This CDR3 spans 14 amino acids. The germline V gene has CDR1 SEHNR and CDR2 FQNEAQ (reference sequence). Looking up the rest from reference TRBV7-9 and TRBJ1-1 gives the full variable domain: DTGVSQNPRHKITKRGQNVTFRCDPISEHNRLYWYRQTLGQGPEFLTYFQNEAQLEKSRLLSDRFSAERPKGSFSTLEIQRTEQGDSAMYLCASSLAGQHTEAFFGQGTRLTVV.

This chain links TRBV6-5 with TRBJ2-5, with TRBD1 identical over 9 bases. The J segment lost 3 bases and the V segment lost 6 bases, leaving 5 bases of the junction unmatched. The CDR3 loop spans 14 amino acids. The germline gives CDR1 MNHEY, CDR2 SVGAGI. CDR3 sequence (DNA): TGTGCCAGCAGCCCCGGACAGGGGAAAGAGACCCAGTACTTC. It encodes CASSPGQGKETQYF.

This sequence joins TRBV5-1 and TRBJ1-5; a possible D gene is TRBD1 (6 bases). CDR1 SGHRS and CDR2 YFSETQ come from the germline V gene. This CDR3 is 15 amino acids long. V gave up 0 bases and J gave up 4 bases, with 11 bases separating them. CDR3 sequence (DNA): TGCGCCAGCAGCTTGGATGGGGGCTGGAATCAGCCCCAGCATTTT. It is translated as CASSLDGGWNQPQHF.

J is TRBJ2-3 and V is TRBV29-1; 7 nucleotides align to TRBD2. V lost 6 bases and J lost 4; bases outside the gene matches: 10. CDR1 is SQVTM and CDR2 is ANQGSEA in the germline V gene. The CDR3 consists of 14 residues. CDR3 sequence: CSVRLALRSDTQYF. CDR3 nucleotides: TGCAGCGTGCGACTAGCATTAAGGTCAGATACGCAGTATTTT.

This chain connects TRBV18 to TRBJ1-2; tentative D call: TRBD1 (6 bases). The CDR3 is made up of 14 amino acids. V was pared by 4 bases and J by 7 bases, with 16 bases between. CDR1 is KGHSH and CDR2 is LQKENI in the germline V gene. The CDR3 region is CASSQQTGPSGYTF. For the CDR3, the DNA is TGTGCCAGCTCACAGCAGACAGGACCCTCTGGCTACACCTTC.

This rearrangement joins TRBV27 to TRBJ1-1; no definite D call. The V end lost 9 bases, the J end lost 1 base, and 9 bases lay between the germline ends. The CDR3 sequence is 12 residues long. Germline V CDR1 and CDR2: MNHEY, SMNVEV (reference sequence). Written as DNA, the CDR3 is TGTGCCAGTCCGGGGAGGAACACTGAAGCTTTCTTT. Its translation is CASPGRNTEAFF.

The sample holds one count of this clone. The CDR3 coding sequence is TGTGCCAGCACCTGGACTAGCGGTAATGAGCAGTTCTTC. This sequence encodes CASTWTSGNEQFF. The V gene is TRBV27, the J gene TRBJ2-1, with 10 positions matching TRBD2. The CDR3 contains 13 residues. The germline gives CDR1 MNHEY, CDR2 SMNVEV (reference sequence). The ends lost 7 bases at V and 7 bases at J; junction bases unmatched: 4.

The chain employs TRBV6-5 and TRBJ2-5; 9 bases fit TRBD1. Unmatched junction bases numbered 5, after V lost 6 bases and J lost 0 bases. CDR1 is MNHEY, CDR2 SVGAGI, per germline. This CDR3 has 15 amino acids. In DNA form, the CDR3 reads TGTGCCAGCAGCTATGGGACAGGGTACCAAGAGACCCAGTACTTC. Translation gives CASSYGTGYQETQYF.

The table lists this clone with a count of one. The chain recombines TRBV20-1 with TRBJ1-2; D ambiguous. Germline V gives CDR1 DFQATT, CDR2 SNEGSKA (reference sequence). Between the trimmed V and J ends, which lost 6 bases and 2 bases, there was a span of 4 bases. The CDR3 loop spans 10 amino acids. The CDR3 spells CSAANYGYTF. The CDR3 nucleotides read TGCAGTGCAGCAAACTATGGCTACACCTTC.

The chain is built from TRBV11-2 and TRBJ1-6; possibly TRBD1 for D (5 bases). The CDR3 runs 16 residues. V was pared by 5 bases and J by 9 bases, with 20 bases between. Per germline, CDR1 SGHAT and CDR2 FQNNGV. The CDR3 sequence is CASSPLGGSGISPLHF. DNA for the CDR3: TGTGCCAGCAGCCCCCTGGGGGGTTCGGGGATTTCACCCCTCCACTTT.

This clone was observed once. The V gene is TRBV7-2, the J gene TRBJ2-5; D is ambiguous. Trimming left V 5 bases short and J 2 bases short, with 6 bases between. The CDR3 contains 12 residues. CDR1 SGHTA and CDR2 FQGNSA come from the germline V gene. The CDR3 nucleotides read TGTGCCAGCAGCCGACATCAAGAGACCCAGTACTTC. Encoded protein: CASSRHQETQYF.

The V gene is TRBV7-9, the J gene TRBJ1-4; D is perhaps TRBD1 (5 bases). V lost 1 base and J lost 3, with 9 bases in between. The CDR3 extends over 15 amino acids. The V gene's germline CDR1 is SEHNR and CDR2 FQNEAQ (reference sequence). In nucleotides, the CDR3 is TGTGCCAGCAGCTTAGTTACAGGACCTAATGAAAAACTGTTTTTT. Its translation is CASSLVTGPNEKLFF.

The chain recombines TRBV5-1 with TRBJ2-3; 11 bases agree with TRBD2. The germline V gene has CDR1 SGHRS and CDR2 YFSETQ. Trimming at V came to 7 bases and at J to 7 bases, leaving 11 bases not matched to a gene. CDR3 size: 15 residues. The chain's CDR3 is CASANSGTSGNTQYF. The DNA of the CDR3 is TGCGCCAGCGCTAACTCCGGGACTAGCGGAAATACGCAGTATTTT.

This chain joins TRBV5-1 and TRBJ2-3; no firm D call. CDR1 is SGHRS, CDR2 YFSETQ, per germline. Trimming removed 0 bases at V and 2 bases at J, with 13 bases between. The CDR3 sequence is 16 residues long. This CDR3 is CASSLARFPFTDTQYF. The DNA of the CDR3 is TGCGCCAGCAGCTTGGCCCGGTTTCCCTTCACAGATACGCAGTATTTT. Full variable domain (rest looked up from reference TRBV5-1 and TRBJ2-3): KAGVTQTPRYLIKTRGQQVTLSCSPISGHRSVSWYQQTPGQGLQFLFEYFSETQRNKGNFPGRFSGRQFSNSRSEMNVSTLELGDSALYLCASSLARFPFTDTQYFGPGTRLTVL.

This rearrangement joins TRBV7-3 to TRBJ2-2; 10 bases are shared with TRBD2. V shed 5 bases, J shed 5 bases, and the junction held 8 bases outside the gene matches. The germline V gene encodes CDR1 SGHTA and CDR2 FQGTGA. The CDR3 runs 16 residues. The CDR3 region has the DNA TGTGCCAGCAGCCTTAGGACTAGCGGAGGAACCGGGGAGCTGTTTTTT. Residues: CASSLRTSGGTGELFF.

The rearrangement uses TRBV5-1 and TRBJ2-5; 12 bases are shared with TRBD2. J was trimmed by 4 bases and V by 7 bases; bases with no gene match: 5. Looked up from germline, CDR1 is SGHRS and CDR2 is YFSETQ. This CDR3 is built from 14 residues. CDR3 DNA: TGCGCCAGCGGACCTAGCGGGGGGGCAGAGACCCAGTACTTC. It specifies CASGPSGGAETQYF. The full variable domain, completed using reference TRBV5-1 and TRBJ2-5, is KAGVTQTPRYLIKTRGQQVTLSCSPISGHRSVSWYQQTPGQGLQFLFEYFSETQRNKGNFPGRFSGRQFSNSRSEMNVSTLELGDSALYLCASGPSGGAETQYFGPGTRLLVL.

The chain uses TRBV7-9 and TRBJ2-7, with TRBD2 matching 15 bases. V lost 0 bases to trimming and J lost 4 bases; unmatched junction nucleotides: 1. The CDR3 consists of 16 residues. Germline V gives CDR1 SEHNR, CDR2 FQNEAQ (reference sequence). The CDR3 nucleotides are TGTGCCAGCAGCTTAGCCGGGACTAGCGGGAGGTACGAGCAGTACTTC. Its translation is CASSLAGTSGRYEQYF.

CDR3 loop: CASSLAGQGAYGYTF. DNA of the CDR3: TGTGCCAGCAGCTTAGCCGGACAGGGGGCCTATGGCTACACCTTC. The chain joins TRBV13 to TRBJ1-2, with 11 bases matching TRBD1. This CDR3 spans 15 amino acids. Losses at the gene ends were 1 base for V and 4 bases for J; bases not matched to a gene: 2. Germline assignment: CDR1 PRHDT and CDR2 FYEKMQ (reference sequence).

V and J are TRBV9 and TRBJ2-7, with D unclear. The ends were cut back, 0 bases at V and 2 bases at J, with 12 bases in the middle. The CDR3 is 15 residues long. Germline values: CDR1 SGDLS, CDR2 YYNGEE. CDR3 sequence reads: CASSVGGDGTYEQYF. The CDR3 DNA reads as TGTGCCAGCAGCGTAGGAGGTGACGGAACCTACGAGCAGTACTTC.

The chain employs TRBV5-1 and TRBJ2-7; 9 bases match TRBD2. Per germline, CDR1 SGHRS and CDR2 YFSETQ. With V trimmed by 0 bases and J by 4 bases, 5 bases remained unmatched. This CDR3 has 15 amino acids. CDR3 loop: CASSLAASGAYEQYF. The CDR3 DNA sequence: TGCGCCAGCAGCTTGGCGGCTAGCGGGGCTTACGAGCAGTACTTC.

The gene calls are TRBV9 and TRBJ2-3; a weak D match, TRBD2 (7 bases). Germline V gene lookup returns CDR1 SGDLS and CDR2 YYNGEE. This CDR3 spans 16 amino acids. With 4 bases removed from V and 6 bases from J, the gap between germline ends came to 21 bases. The CDR3 sequence is CASSPHQAGAGDTQYF. The CDR3 DNA sequence: TGTGCCAGCAGCCCCCACCAGGCGGGGGCCGGGGATACGCAGTATTTT.

The chain carries TRBV7-2 and TRBJ2-2; 9 bases map to TRBD2. In germline, CDR1 is SGHTA, CDR2 FQGNSA. CDR3 length equals 17 residues. V was clipped by 3 bases and J by 4 bases; unmatched bases: 9. The CDR3 loop is CASSFSPTSGFTGELFF. CDR3 in DNA: TGTGCCAGCAGCTTTTCCCCGACTAGCGGATTCACCGGGGAGCTGTTTTTT.

The chain links TRBV2 to TRBJ1-2, with D unresolved. This CDR3 has 18 amino acids. In germline, CDR1 is SNHLY, CDR2 FYNNEI. V lost 5 bases and J lost 5, with 27 bases in between. The CDR3 coding sequence is TGTGCCAGCAGTTCGGACGGACTGCTTTCCTTCAGCAATTATGGCTACACCTTC. Encoded protein: CASSSDGLLSFSNYGYTF.

The chain recombines TRBV9 with TRBJ2-5; 7 nucleotides agree with TRBD1. J was trimmed by 5 bases and V by 0 bases; bases with no gene match: 10. Germline CDR1 is SGDLS and CDR2 is YYNGEE. The CDR3 spans 16 residues. The chain's CDR3 is CASSVEVRGGRETQYF. CDR3 nucleotide sequence: TGTGCCAGCAGCGTAGAGGTCCGAGGGGGCCGGGAGACCCAGTACTTC.

This clone was seen a handful of times. The chain uses TRBV4-3 and TRBJ2-3; 9 bases are shared with TRBD2. The V segment lost 1 base and the J segment 4 bases; nucleotides outside the gene matches: 6. There are 16 residues in the CDR3. CDR1 is LGHNA, CDR2 YSLEER, per germline. The CDR3 DNA follows: TGCGCCAGCAGCCAAGTAAGCGGGGGGAGGGCAGATACGCAGTATTTT. Translating gives CASSQVSGGRADTQYF.

The chain uses TRBV6-1 and TRBJ2-3; the D gene is possibly TRBD1 (5 bases). The CDR3 contains 14 residues. Germline V gives CDR1 MNHNS, CDR2 SASEGT. Trimming pared 7 bases from V and 6 bases from J, leaving 17 bases between. CDR3: CASTGQGAGDTQYF. CDR3 sequence (DNA): TGTGCCAGCACCGGACAAGGGGCTGGGGATACGCAGTATTTT.

This clone was picked up a small number of times. The J gene is TRBJ2-3, the V gene TRBV25-1; TRBD1 matches 7 bases. This CDR3 comprises 17 residues. Looked up from germline, CDR1 is MGHDK and CDR2 is SYGVNS. Trimming took 5 bases from V and 2 from J; bases not matched to a gene: 13. The CDR3 sequence: CASSNHGQVEDTDTQYF. The CDR3 DNA reads as TGTGCCAGCAGTAACCACGGACAGGTGGAAGACACAGATACGCAGTATTTT.

The chain has TRBV7-2 and TRBJ2-1; perhaps TRBD2 as D (6 bases). Germline values: CDR1 SGHTA, CDR2 FQGNSA. The CDR3 contains 15 residues. V was pared by 5 bases and J by 4 bases, with 15 bases between. The CDR3 DNA follows: TGTGCCAGCAGCCTTCGGGTAGCGGAGTACAATGAGCAGTTCTTC. This gives the protein CASSLRVAEYNEQFF.